Presented here are 31 T cell receptor beta chains from one specimen sequenced in a study of blood T cell repertoires in COVID-19 (dated by TCRdb to 2018 to 2021). Libraries were built with the immunoSEQ multiplex PCR assay. The table was pulled from immuneACCESS by TCRdb, which kept in-frame rearrangements only. Such tables lose some clones; where checked, under half of the loss comes from unresolved V genes, and the rest has no known cause. Within this sample are some 260,000 clones, with approximately 80% of them counted one time only. The ten largest make up approximately 9.1% of the sample. What was sequenced was peripheral blood. The receptors stem from an elderly man with acute or convalescent COVID-19.

The chain uses TRBV29-1 and TRBJ1-1; tentatively, D is TRBD1 (5 bases). The germline CDR1 and CDR2 sequences are SQVTM and ANQGSEA. This CDR3 is 14 amino acids long. The V and J ends lost 3 bases and 1 base respectively, with 12 bases between them. CDR3 region: CSVDTQRGNTEAFF. Written as DNA, the CDR3 is TGCAGCGTTGATACCCAAAGGGGGAACACTGAAGCTTTCTTT.

The chain joins TRBV11-3 to TRBJ2-3; 12 nucleotides match TRBD2. The CDR3 is 15 residues long. After removal of 9 bases from V and 10 bases from J, the junction contained 14 bases not matched to a gene. In germline, CDR1 is SGHNT, CDR2 YENEEA. CDR3 residues: CASSRTSGTPSAQYF. As DNA, the CDR3 is TGTGCCAGTTCTAGGACTAGCGGGACGCCATCGGCGCAGTATTTT.

This clone appeared once. Other DNA variants within this sample encode the same CDR3. The V gene is TRBV18, the J gene TRBJ1-4; no firm D call. Trimming stripped 3 bases from V and 7 bases from J, with 9 bases between. The V gene's germline CDR1 is KGHSH and CDR2 LQKENI. This CDR3 has 13 amino acids. CDR3 in DNA: TGTGCCAGCTCACCCGGACTTGGTGAAAAACTGTTTTTT. Translating gives CASSPGLGEKLFF.

V is TRBV30 and J is TRBJ1-6; tentatively, D is TRBD1 (5 bases). The germline V gene has CDR1 GTSNPN and CDR2 SVGIG (reference sequence). The CDR3 runs 15 residues. The ends were cut back, 1 base at V and 10 bases at J, with 17 bases in the middle. The CDR3 coding sequence is TGTGCCTGGAGTGGGGGACTCAGGGTCAAATCACCCCTCCACTTT. It encodes CAWSGGLRVKSPLHF. Using reference TRBV30 and TRBJ1-6 for the parts outside the CDR3, the full variable domain is SQTIHQWPATLVQPVGSPLSLECTVEGTSNPNLYWYRQAAGRGLQLLFYSVGIGQISSEVPQNLSASRPQDRQFILSSKKLLLSDSGFYLCAWSGGLRVKSPLHFGNGTRLTVT.

This sequence joins TRBV19 and TRBJ1-1, with D tentatively TRBD1 (5 bases). Trimming took off 3 bases at V and 5 bases at J, with 13 bases between the two ends. CDR1 is LNHDA and CDR2 is SQIVND in the germline V gene (reference sequence). This CDR3 comprises 14 residues. In nucleotides, the CDR3 is TGTGCCAGTAGTATCGGAGGGTCAGGGACTGAAGCTTTCTTT. The encoded protein is CASSIGGSGTEAFF.

The chain employs TRBV6-2 or TRBV6-3 and TRBJ1-1; 8 nucleotides align to TRBD1. Trimming removed 2 bases from V and 1 base from J; junction bases left unmatched: 3. The germline V gene has CDR1 MNHEY and CDR2 SVGEGT. This CDR3 is 15 amino acids long. The CDR3 DNA is TGTGCCAGCAGTTACATCAGGGGGCCGAACACTGAAGCTTTCTTT. This translates into CASSYIRGPNTEAFF.

The chain recombines TRBV25-1 with TRBJ2-7; maybe TRBD1 (5 bases). Between the trimmed V and J ends, which lost 6 bases and 7 bases, there was a span of 10 bases. This CDR3 is built from 11 residues. Germline-derived CDR1 and CDR2 are MGHDK and SYGVNS. CDR3 coding DNA: TGTGCCAGCAGCCAGGGTGGGGAGCAGTACTTC. This translates into CASSQGGEQYF.

The chain couples TRBV2 to TRBJ2-3; 9 bases agree with TRBD2. CDR3 length: 15 amino acids. Unmatched junction bases numbered 5, after V lost 6 bases and J lost 1 base. Germline V gene sequence: CDR1 SNHLY, CDR2 FYNNEI. For the CDR3, the DNA is TGTGCCAGCAGGCCTAGCGGGATGGGCACAGATACGCAGTATTTT. Its translation is CASRPSGMGTDTQYF.

The chain links TRBV15 to TRBJ2-7, with 7 bases aligning to TRBD1. With V trimmed by 8 bases and J by 1 base, 11 bases remained unmatched. The length of the CDR3 is 15 residues. CDR1 and CDR2 (germline): LNHNV, YYDKDF (reference sequence). CDR3 amino acids: CATRLQGIPSYEQYF. The CDR3 DNA reads TGTGCCACCCGCTTACAGGGGATTCCATCCTACGAGCAGTACTTC.

This chain uses TRBV5-1 with TRBJ1-1, with 7 bases fitting TRBD1. V was clipped by 4 bases and J by 5 bases; unmatched bases: 8. The CDR3 runs 14 residues. Germline CDR1 is SGHRS and CDR2 is YFSETQ. DNA for the CDR3: TGCGCCAGCAGCCTCCGAGGGGGCTGGACTGAAGCTTTCTTT. It codes for CASSLRGGWTEAFF.

The chain joins TRBV3-1 (or the pseudogene TRBV3-2) to TRBJ2-7; 14 positions agree with TRBD2. Germline V gives CDR1 LGHDT, CDR2 YNNKEL (reference sequence). The CDR3 extends over 16 amino acids. V dropped 4 bases and J dropped 1; count of bases not matched to a gene: 3. The CDR3 DNA reads TGTGCCAGCAGCCCTCGACTAGCGGGAGGGTCCTACGAGCAGTACTTC. It specifies CASSPRLAGGSYEQYF.

The rearrangement joins TRBV4-1 to TRBJ1-4; unclear D gene. The length of the CDR3 is 14 residues. Germline CDR1 MGHRA, CDR2 YSYEKL. The V gene lost 4 bases and the J gene lost 0 bases, with 6 bases spanning the gap. The CDR3: CASSPESTNEKLFF. In DNA, the CDR3 is TGCGCCAGCAGCCCTGAGTCAACTAATGAAAAACTGTTTTTT.

J is TRBJ2-4 and V is TRBV7-3; 9 nucleotides agree with TRBD1. This CDR3 has 13 amino acids. From germline, CDR1 is SGHTA and CDR2 FQGTGA. V gave up 5 bases and J gave up 7 bases; unmatched junction bases: 3. CDR3 coding DNA: TGTGCCAGCAGCCCTGGACAGGGGAACATTCAGTACTTC. It specifies CASSPGQGNIQYF.

This chain joins TRBV7-2 and TRBJ2-3; 8 nucleotides agree with TRBD2. From germline, CDR1 is SGHTA and CDR2 FQGNSA. V lost 4 bases and J lost 5; bases outside the gene matches: 5. The CDR3 contains 14 residues. CDR3: CASSSRGAEDTQYF. CDR3 coding DNA: TGTGCCAGCAGCTCGCGGGGGGCGGAAGATACGCAGTATTTT. The whole variable domain, filled in from reference TRBV7-2 and TRBJ2-3, reads GAGVSQSPSNKVTEKGKDVELRCDPISGHTALYWYRQSLGQGLEFLIYFQGNSAPDKSGLPSDRFSAERTGGSVSTLTIQRTQQEDSAVYLCASSSRGAEDTQYFGPGTRLTVL.

The chain links TRBV7-2 to TRBJ2-7; the D is unclear. Trimming shortened V by 4 bases and J by 1 base, and 5 bases separated the two germline ends. The germline V gene encodes CDR1 SGHTA and CDR2 FQGNSA. This CDR3 spans 12 amino acids. This chain's CDR3 is CASSSTSYEQYF. CDR3 coding DNA: TGTGCCAGCAGCTCAACATCCTACGAGCAGTACTTC.

Of note for this clone: The same CDR3 arises from other DNA sequences in this sample as well. The chain carries TRBV5-1 and TRBJ1-2; TRBD1 might be the D (6 bases). CDR1 is SGHRS and CDR2 is YFSETQ in the germline V gene. This CDR3 has 13 residues. V lost 3 bases and J lost 3, with 9 bases in between. The CDR3 DNA sequence: TGCGCCAGCAGCTCTTCAGGGGACTATGGCTACACCTTC. This gives the protein CASSSSGDYGYTF. Complete variable domain (other parts from reference TRBV5-1 and TRBJ1-2): KAGVTQTPRYLIKTRGQQVTLSCSPISGHRSVSWYQQTPGQGLQFLFEYFSETQRNKGNFPGRFSGRQFSNSRSEMNVSTLELGDSALYLCASSSSGDYGYTFGSGTRLTVV.

The J gene is TRBJ2-1, the V gene TRBV24-1, with a possible D match to TRBD1 (6 bases). V shed 3 bases and J shed 9 bases, with 8 bases lying between them. This CDR3 is 12 amino acids long. Germline CDR1 is KGHDR and CDR2 is SFDVKD. As DNA, the CDR3 is TGTGCCACCAGTGATCGCAGGGGTGAGCAGTTCTTC. Its translation is CATSDRRGEQFF.

V and J are TRBV4-2 and TRBJ1-2; the match to TRBD1 covers 7 bases. Per the germline V gene, CDR1 is LGHNA and CDR2 is YNFKEQ. This CDR3 contains 15 residues. V was clipped by 0 bases and J by 4 bases; unmatched bases: 5. The CDR3 DNA follows: TGTGCCAGCAGCCAAGAAGAGGGGACAGCCTATGGCTACACCTTC. Amino acids: CASSQEEGTAYGYTF.

The J gene is TRBJ2-2, the V gene TRBV24-1; possibly TRBD1 for D (6 bases). From germline, CDR1 is KGHDR and CDR2 SFDVKD. V lost 1 base to trimming and J lost 5 bases, with 13 bases between them. This CDR3 is built from 16 residues. The CDR3 nucleotides are TGTGCCACCAGTGATTTAGAAGGGGGTGGAACCGGGGAGCTGTTTTTT. Translating it yields CATSDLEGGGTGELFF.

This chain uses TRBV5-1 with TRBJ1-4; D is possibly TRBD1 (5 bases). The CDR3 runs 15 residues. Deletions cut 2 bases from V and 0 bases from J, with 8 bases between. CDR1 and CDR2 from the germline V gene are SGHRS and YFSETQ. CDR3 in DNA: TGCGCCAGCAGCTTACAGGCCTCAACTAATGAAAAACTGTTTTTT. This gives the protein CASSLQASTNEKLFF. Supplemented by reference TRBV5-1 and TRBJ1-4, the full variable domain reads KAGVTQTPRYLIKTRGQQVTLSCSPISGHRSVSWYQQTPGQGLQFLFEYFSETQRNKGNFPGRFSGRQFSNSRSEMNVSTLELGDSALYLCASSLQASTNEKLFFGSGTQLSVL.

The genes are TRBV6-2 or TRBV6-3 and TRBJ2-1; unclear D gene. From germline, CDR1 is MNHEY and CDR2 SVGEGT. V lost 2 bases and J 7 bases, leaving 12 bases between the germline ends. This CDR3 is 14 amino acids long. For the CDR3, the DNA is TGTGCCAGCAGTTACGAGCTAGTGTGGAATGAGCAGTTCTTC. Translation gives CASSYELVWNEQFF.

The chain links TRBV19 to TRBJ1-4; 9 positions agree with TRBD1. Trimming at V came to 5 bases and at J to 4 bases, leaving 5 bases not matched to a gene. The CDR3 runs 15 residues. Germline V gene sequence: CDR1 LNHDA, CDR2 SQIVND (reference sequence). The CDR3 nucleotides are TGTGCCAGTAGTTGGGACAGGGTCAATAATGAAAAACTGTTTTTT. It specifies CASSWDRVNNEKLFF.

The V and J genes are TRBV27 and TRBJ2-6; D perhaps matches TRBD1 (6 bases). There are 15 residues in the CDR3. Trimming took off 5 bases at V and 2 bases at J, with 10 bases between the two ends. Per the germline V gene, CDR1 is MNHEY and CDR2 is SMNVEV (reference sequence). CDR3 nucleotides: TGTGCCAGCAGTCCCCAGGGGACTGGGGCCAACGTCCTGACTTTC. Residues: CASSPQGTGANVLTF. Full variable domain (remainder filled in from reference TRBV27 and TRBJ2-6): EAQVTQNPRYLITVTGKKLTVTCSQNMNHEYMSWYRQDPGLGLRQIYYSMNVEVTDKGDVPEGYKVSRKEKRNFPLILESPSPNQTSLYFCASSPQGTGANVLTFGAGSRLTVL.

The rearrangement uses TRBV19 and TRBJ2-7, with D perhaps TRBD2 (6 bases). The CDR3 loop spans 14 amino acids. The germline V and J ends were trimmed by 3 bases and 4 bases, with 13 bases remaining between them. Germline CDR1 and CDR2: LNHDA and SQIVND (reference sequence). The CDR3 here is CASSMGGREYEQYF. The CDR3 DNA is TGTGCCAGTAGTATGGGTGGTCGGGAGTACGAGCAGTACTTC.

J is TRBJ1-3 and V is TRBV30; D is perhaps TRBD1 (6 bases). The germline V and J ends were trimmed by 2 bases and 6 bases, with 11 bases remaining between them. CDR3 length: 13 amino acids. The V gene's germline CDR1 is GTSNPN and CDR2 SVGIG (reference sequence). The CDR3, as DNA: TGTGCCTGGAGTAGGGCAGGGGCAAACACCATATATTTT. Translated, it gives CAWSRAGANTIYF.

The chain combines TRBV5-1 with TRBJ2-7, with TRBD2 identical over 11 bases. Trimming cost V 0 bases and J 3 bases; bases outside gene matches: 8. Germline-derived CDR1 and CDR2 are SGHRS and YFSETQ. This CDR3 comprises 17 residues. In DNA form, the CDR3 reads TGCGCCAGCAGCTTGGTTTCTAGCGGGAGGCTACACTACGAGCAGTACTTC. The encoded protein is CASSLVSSGRLHYEQYF.

This clone was recorded once. This chain connects TRBV5-4 to TRBJ1-3, with TRBD1 as a possible D gene (5 bases). This CDR3 is 16 amino acids long. Germline loops: CDR1 SGHNT, CDR2 YYREEE (reference sequence). V shed 6 bases and J shed 4 bases, with 20 bases lying between them. The CDR3 sequence: CASIEIVGGGGNTIYF. The DNA of the CDR3 is TGTGCCAGCATCGAAATCGTGGGGGGAGGAGGAAACACCATATATTTT. Full variable domain (remainder filled in from reference TRBV5-4 and TRBJ1-3): ETGVTQSPTHLIKTRGQQVTLRCSSQSGHNTVSWYQQALGQGPQFIFQYYREEENGRGNFPPRFSGLQFPNYSSELNVNALELDDSALYLCASIEIVGGGGNTIYFGEGSWLTVV.

This rearrangement joins TRBV21-1 to TRBJ2-3; no DNA check was done on the table's D call, TRBD1. TRBV21-1 is a documented pseudogene. The CDR3 spans 16 residues. CDR3 nucleotides: TGTGCCAGCAGCAAAGATGGGACAGGGGGCGCAGATACGCAGTATTTT. This encodes CASSKDGTGGADTQYF.

V gene TRBV11-2 combines with J gene TRBJ2-5; 7 nucleotides match TRBD2. Per germline, CDR1 SGHAT and CDR2 FQNNGV. J gave up 1 base and V 5 bases, and 16 bases lay outside the gene matches. This CDR3 spans 18 amino acids. CDR3 coding DNA: TGTGCCAGCAGCCAGAGATTTGGGGCGGGAGCCTCCCAAGAGACCCAGTACTTC. Its protein product is CASSQRFGAGASQETQYF.

The chain combines TRBV6-5 with TRBJ2-7, with a tentative D call TRBD1 (5 bases). CDR3 length: 15 amino acids. The germline CDR1 and CDR2 sequences are MNHEY and SVGAGI. V was pared by 0 bases and J by 5 bases, with 14 bases between. The CDR3 DNA reads as TGTGCCAGCAGTTACTCTAGAACAGGTCCCAACGAGCAGTACTTC. This codes for CASSYSRTGPNEQYF.

The chain is built from TRBV9 and TRBJ1-2; 7 bases are shared with TRBD1. The trim removed 4 bases at V and 4 bases at J, leaving 13 bases unmatched. Germline V lookup: CDR1 SGDLS, CDR2 YYNGEE. This CDR3 comprises 16 residues. The CDR3 DNA reads as TGTGCCAGCAGCCCAGGGGGGCAGGGGCTGGGCTATGGCTACACCTTC. It is translated as CASSPGGQGLGYGYTF.